The next 18 T cell receptor beta chains were all read from a single sample in a study of shared clonotypes between healthy human individuals. The method was immunoSEQ multiplex PCR; TCRdb's version includes in-frame clones alone and lacks a portion of them. The sample has more than 2,000,000 clones; roughly 93% are singletons. The sequenced sample was naive CD4+ T cells from PBMCs. Noted subset: CD45RA+ positively selected. The source is a man younger than 30 in good health. Some clones in this sample may be carry-over from other donors' samples.

CDR3 protein: CASSPGTARTDTQYF. CDR3 nucleotides: TGTGCCAGCAGCCCTGGGACGGCCCGCACAGATACGCAGTATTTT. V is TRBV28 and J is TRBJ2-3; D assignment may be TRBD1 or TRBD2 (5 bases each). Germline-derived CDR1 and CDR2 are MDHEN and SYDVKM. The V gene lost 6 bases and the J gene lost 1 base, with 14 bases spanning the gap. The CDR3 is 15 amino acids.

Regarding this clone: Other DNA sequences in the sample encode the same CDR3. The chain employs TRBV19 and TRBJ1-5, with D possibly matching TRBD1 (5 bases). This CDR3 has 15 residues. V shed 4 bases and J shed 2 bases, with 12 bases lying between them. The germline gives CDR1 LNHDA, CDR2 SQIVND (reference sequence). Written as DNA, the CDR3 is TGTGCCAGTAGTACAACAGGTGGTGGCAATCAGCCCCAGCATTTT. Its protein product is CASSTTGGGNQPQHF.

In nucleotides, the CDR3 is TGCAGCGTTGGAACGGCAGATACGCAGTATTTT. It yields the protein CSVGTADTQYF. This sequence joins TRBV29-1 and TRBJ2-3; D unresolved. V was pared by 4 bases and J by 4 bases, with 6 bases between. The CDR3 has 11 amino acids. The germline gives CDR1 SQVTM, CDR2 ANQGSEA.

The chain is built from TRBV11-2 and TRBJ2-5, with D possibly being TRBD1 or TRBD2 (5 bases each). CDR3 length: 14 amino acids. Looked up from germline, CDR1 is SGHAT and CDR2 is FQNNGV. The germline V and J ends were trimmed by 5 bases and 5 bases, with 15 bases remaining between them. As DNA, the CDR3 is TGTGCCAGCAGCCCACTAATGTGGGGGGAGACCCAGTACTTC. Its protein product is CASSPLMWGETQYF.

Regarding this clone: Other DNA sequences in this sample translate to the same CDR3. The V gene is TRBV5-1, the J gene TRBJ1-3; D not resolved. The CDR3 totals 13 residues. Germline V gene lookup returns CDR1 SGHRS and CDR2 YFSETQ. The V and J ends lost 0 bases and 2 bases respectively, with 3 bases between them. The CDR3 nucleotides read TGCGCCAGCAGCTTGGGGCCTGGAAACACCATATATTTT. Its protein product is CASSLGPGNTIYF.

This clone was recorded only once. The chain has TRBV5-4 and TRBJ2-5; 14 bases match TRBD2. The germline V gene has CDR1 SGHNT and CDR2 YYREEE (reference sequence). CDR3 length: 15 amino acids. The ends lost 4 bases at V and 5 bases at J; junction bases unmatched: 4. The CDR3 coding sequence is TGTGCCAGCAGCCAGGGACTAGCGGGAGCGGAGACCCAGTACTTC. This encodes CASSQGLAGAETQYF. Filled out from reference TRBV5-4 and TRBJ2-5, the complete variable domain reads ETGVTQSPTHLIKTRGQQVTLRCSSQSGHNTVSWYQQALGQGPQFIFQYYREEENGRGNFPPRFSGLQFPNYSSELNVNALELDDSALYLCASSQGLAGAETQYFGPGTRLLVL.

About this clone: Other nucleotide sequences from this sample produce the same CDR3. This chain connects TRBV5-4 to TRBJ2-7; 9 bases are a match to TRBD1. This CDR3 is built from 15 residues. The junction had 4 bases not matched to a gene; V was cut back by 2 bases and J by 1 base. Germline CDR1 is SGHNT and CDR2 is YYREEE (reference sequence). DNA of the CDR3: TGTGCCAGCAGCTTCGGGACAGGGCCGTCCTACGAGCAGTACTTC. It translates to CASSFGTGPSYEQYF.

This sequence joins TRBV6-6 and TRBJ2-7, with D possibly TRBD2 on 6 matching bases. The CDR3 spans 13 residues. The V and J ends lost 4 bases and 4 bases respectively, with 11 bases between them. Germline CDR1 MNHNY, CDR2 SVGAGI (reference sequence). The CDR3 bases are TGTGCCAGCAGTTCGACTAGACAATACGAGCAGTACTTC. It is translated as CASSSTRQYEQYF.

The chain recombines TRBV5-1 with TRBJ2-3; TRBD1 matches 11 bases. The CDR3 extends over 17 amino acids. Germline V gene data show CDR1 as SGHRS and CDR2 as YFSETQ. The V gene end was trimmed by 1 base and the J gene end by 6 bases; junction bases not matched to a gene: 10. The CDR3 DNA reads as TGCGCCAGCAGCTTGAATGGACAGGGGGCACCCCGCGATACGCAGTATTTT. Translation: CASSLNGQGAPRDTQYF.

This chain connects TRBV28 to TRBJ1-1; D is perhaps TRBD1 (6 bases). The V end lost 7 bases, the J end lost 4 bases, and 19 bases lay between the germline ends. The germline V gene has CDR1 MDHEN and CDR2 SYDVKM. There are 15 residues in the CDR3. CDR3 amino acids: CASTGRGRMVTEAFF. The CDR3 DNA reads TGTGCCAGCACGGGCAGGGGCAGGATGGTCACTGAAGCTTTCTTT.

The chain combines TRBV7-9 with TRBJ2-1, with TRBD2 matching 9 bases. Trimming took 4 bases from V and 9 from J; bases not matched to a gene: 7. The CDR3 extends over 14 amino acids. Germline CDR1 is SEHNR and CDR2 is FQNEAQ (reference sequence). In DNA form, the CDR3 reads TGTGCCAGCAGCTCCCCGGGACTAGCCGGTGAGCAGTTCTTC. It is translated as CASSSPGLAGEQFF. Filled out from reference TRBV7-9 and TRBJ2-1, the complete variable domain reads DTGVSQNPRHKITKRGQNVTFRCDPISEHNRLYWYRQTLGQGPEFLTYFQNEAQLEKSRLLSDRFSAERPKGSFSTLEIQRTEQGDSAMYLCASSSPGLAGEQFFGPGTRLTVL.

This rearrangement joins TRBV2 to TRBJ2-1; unclear D gene. Trimming stripped 5 bases from V and 8 bases from J, with 7 bases between. Germline lookup yields CDR1 SNHLY and CDR2 FYNNEI. The CDR3 runs 11 residues. CDR3: CASSRTDEQFF. CDR3 sequence (DNA): TGTGCCAGCAGTAGGACGGATGAGCAGTTCTTC.

The chain is built from TRBV4-3 and TRBJ1-4; possible D gene TRBD1, 6 bases. This CDR3 comprises 16 residues. CDR1 LGHNA and CDR2 YSLEER come from the germline V gene. The V and J ends lost 3 bases and 10 bases respectively, with 21 bases between them. The CDR3 sequence: CASSQTLPQRGGKLFF. For the CDR3, the DNA is TGCGCCAGCAGCCAGACCCTTCCGCAGAGGGGGGGAAAACTGTTTTTT.

A word on this clone: The same CDR3 is also encoded by other DNA sequences in this sample. This chain connects TRBV2 to TRBJ1-2; the D is unclear. The germline V gene encodes CDR1 SNHLY and CDR2 FYNNEI. Trimming took off 4 bases at V and 0 bases at J, with 6 bases between the two ends. This CDR3 is built from 13 residues. This CDR3 is CASSGVPNYGYTF. In DNA form, the CDR3 reads TGTGCCAGCAGTGGGGTTCCTAACTATGGCTACACCTTC.

This clone was seen a single time. The genes are TRBV5-4 and TRBJ2-5; D remains ambiguous. Trimming pared 4 bases from V and 2 bases from J, leaving 12 bases between. This CDR3 spans 14 amino acids. Per the germline V gene, CDR1 is SGHNT and CDR2 is YYREEE (reference sequence). CDR3 in amino acids: CASSPRLGQETQYF. CDR3 nucleotide sequence: TGTGCCAGCAGCCCCCGGTTAGGGCAAGAGACCCAGTACTTC.

CDR3: CASSKGTSGRTGEQFF. CDR3 DNA: TGTGCCAGCAGCAAAGGGACTAGCGGACGGACAGGGGAGCAGTTCTTC. V usage is TRBV11-3 and J usage is TRBJ2-1; 11 nucleotides line up with TRBD2. CDR3 length: 16 residues. V lost 5 bases, J lost 10 bases, and 13 bases stayed unmatched. Germline CDR1 and CDR2: SGHNT and YENEEA. The variable domain in full, completed from reference TRBV11-3 and TRBJ2-1, reads EAGVVQSPRYKIIEKKQPVAFWCNPISGHNTLYWYLQNLGQGPELLIRYENEEAVDDSQLPKDRFSAERLKGVDSTLKIQPAELGDSAVYLCASSKGTSGRTGEQFFGPGTRLTVL.

The V call is TRBV29-1, the J call TRBJ1-1; 9 positions match TRBD1. Germline CDR1 reads SQVTM; CDR2 reads ANQGSEA. The CDR3 loop spans 13 amino acids. The junction had 7 bases not matched to a gene; V was cut back by 7 bases and J by 4 bases. The CDR3 protein is CSATVTGGTEAFF. CDR3 in DNA: TGCAGCGCCACGGTGACAGGGGGCACTGAAGCTTTCTTT.

This rearrangement joins TRBV5-1 to TRBJ2-5, with 10 bases identical to TRBD2. This CDR3 is built from 14 residues. The germline V gene has CDR1 SGHRS and CDR2 YFSETQ. The trim removed 6 bases at V and 4 bases at J, leaving 6 bases unmatched. The CDR3 loop reads CASNPSGSLETQYF. CDR3 sequence (DNA): TGCGCCAGCAATCCTAGCGGGAGTTTAGAGACCCAGTACTTC.